The sample holds a few counts of the clone carrying this TCR beta chain. The sample belongs to a study of molecular identifiers for immune sequencing clone quantification. The V gene's germline CDR1 is MNHEY and CDR2 SMNVEV (reference sequence). This CDR3 region has 14 residues. J gave up 2 bases and V 3 bases, and 1 base lay outside the gene matches. From the PCR reads, TCRdb called clonotypes with MiXCR, one entry per CDR3 protein. The table lists a few hundred thousand distinct CDR3 sequences, 24% of them singletons. The chain combines TRBV27 with TRBJ2-1; 7 nucleotides line up with TRBD1. The sequence was collected from a human donor in good health. Some libraries in this study had Jurkat cell RNA spiked in. Source material: naive CD8+ T cells from blood, with Jurkat cell RNA spiked in. Noted subset: FACS-sorted CD8+CD4-CCR7+CD45RA+ naive T cells. The CDR3 region has the DNA TGTGCCAGCAGTTTCGGGACAGCCTACAATGAGCAGTTCTTC. The encoded protein is CASSFGTAYNEQFF.